The 18 T cell receptor beta chains below come from one sample, sequenced in a study of control samples from healthy donors and cancer patients. Repertoires were generated with immunoSEQ multiplex PCR, while TCRdb's copy carries only in-frame clones and drops some. The data hold some 82,000 clones, with approximately 87% observed a single time. Sample: blood. These receptors were collected from a man aged 50 to 60 in good health.

This clone occurred a few times. The chain joins TRBV14 to TRBJ2-3; 8 bases agree with TRBD1. In germline, CDR1 is SGHDN, CDR2 FVKESK. V lost 0 bases to trimming and J lost 8 bases; unmatched junction nucleotides: 13. The CDR3 covers 17 residues. The CDR3 loop is CASSQDMAGGPLRTQYF. The DNA for the CDR3 is TGTGCCAGCAGCCAAGATATGGCAGGGGGCCCCTTACGTACGCAGTATTTT.

The chain is built from TRBV5-1 and TRBJ2-3; 10 bases agree with TRBD2. CDR3 size: 16 residues. Germline trimming cut 0 bases from V and 3 bases from J; bases unmatched to any gene: 4. Germline V gives CDR1 SGHRS, CDR2 YFSETQ. CDR3 loop: CASSLVSGGNTDTQYF. For the CDR3, the DNA is TGCGCCAGCAGCTTGGTTAGCGGGGGGAATACAGATACGCAGTATTTT.

This chain joins TRBV7-9 and TRBJ2-3, with D possibly TRBD1 on 6 matching bases. The ends were cut back, 5 bases at V and 3 bases at J, with 15 bases in the middle. Germline CDR1 and CDR2: SEHNR and FQNEAQ (reference sequence). The CDR3 is made up of 15 amino acids. For the CDR3, the DNA is TGTGCCAGCAGCATTTGGCAGGGGTCGACAGATACGCAGTATTTT. It specifies CASSIWQGSTDTQYF.

V usage is TRBV29-1 and J usage is TRBJ2-3; tentative D call: TRBD1 (5 bases). Germline CDR1 SQVTM, CDR2 ANQGSEA. This CDR3 spans 13 amino acids. Trimming took 2 bases from V and 6 from J, leaving 12 bases between them. The CDR3 loop reads CSVEISGFDTQYF. Here the CDR3 DNA reads TGCAGCGTTGAAATTTCAGGGTTTGATACGCAGTATTTT.

The chain is built from TRBV13 and TRBJ2-2, with a tentative D call TRBD2 (5 bases). CDR1 is PRHDT and CDR2 is FYEKMQ in the germline V gene (reference sequence). This CDR3 is built from 16 residues. Deletions cut 5 bases from V and 3 bases from J, with 16 bases between. DNA of the CDR3: TGTGCCAGCAGCCTCCTTGAGGGAGAGGACACCGGGGAGCTGTTTTTT. Translation gives CASSLLEGEDTGELFF.

This clone is a singleton in its sample. The chain combines TRBV19 with TRBJ1-1, with a possible D match to TRBD1 (6 bases). With 7 bases removed from V and 7 bases from J, the gap between germline ends came to 13 bases. Germline-derived CDR1 and CDR2 are LNHDA and SQIVND (reference sequence). This CDR3 has 12 amino acids. CDR3 region: CASKGESLEAFF. The CDR3 DNA reads as TGTGCCAGTAAGGGGGAATCTCTTGAAGCTTTCTTT.

The rearrangement links TRBV19 to TRBJ1-5; TRBD1 might be the D (5 bases). The CDR3 has 15 residues. Trimming left V 3 bases short and J 7 bases short, with 16 bases between. Germline V gene sequence: CDR1 LNHDA, CDR2 SQIVND (reference sequence). CDR3: CASSMDTGKYQPQHF. CDR3 sequence (DNA): TGTGCCAGTAGTATGGACACCGGCAAGTACCAGCCCCAGCATTTT.

The chain recombines TRBV27 with TRBJ2-7, with TRBD2 identical over 10 bases. From germline, CDR1 is MNHEY and CDR2 SMNVEV (reference sequence). Germline trimming cut 4 bases from V and 0 bases from J; bases unmatched to any gene: 6. This CDR3 contains 16 residues. The CDR3, as DNA: TGTGCCAGCAGTTACCGAACTAGCGGGGCCTCCTACGAGCAGTACTTC. This codes for CASSYRTSGASYEQYF.

The chain couples TRBV6-5 to TRBJ1-1; D is unclear. CDR1 is MNHEY and CDR2 is SVGAGI in the germline V gene. Between the trimmed V and J ends, which lost 0 bases and 2 bases, there was a span of 7 bases. The CDR3 runs 14 residues. CDR3 residues: CASSYSTSNTEAFF. For the CDR3, the DNA is TGTGCCAGCAGTTACTCGACTTCCAACACTGAAGCTTTCTTT.

The chain recombines TRBV27 with TRBJ2-7; D perhaps matches TRBD1 (5 bases). Germline CDR1 and CDR2: MNHEY and SMNVEV (reference sequence). This CDR3 is 13 amino acids long. Trimming removed 8 bases at V and 6 bases at J, with 17 bases between. The CDR3 DNA is TGTGCCAGCTTTACCAGGGATTGGCGCGAGCAGTACGTC. Translation: CASFTRDWREQYV.

CDR3 bases: TGTGCCTGGAGCCGGGGACAGGGTGAAGGCTACACCTTC. Translation: CAWSRGQGEGYTF. The rearrangement links TRBV30 to TRBJ1-2, with 9 bases matching TRBD1. The CDR3 is 13 amino acids. V lost 3 bases, J lost 8 bases, and 7 bases stayed unmatched. CDR1 and CDR2 (germline): GTSNPN, SVGIG (reference sequence). The full variable domain, completed using reference TRBV30 and TRBJ1-2, is SQTIHQWPATLVQPVGSPLSLECTVEGTSNPNLYWYRQAAGRGLQLLFYSVGIGQISSEVPQNLSASRPQDRQFILSSKKLLLSDSGFYLCAWSRGQGEGYTFGSGTRLTVV.

The chain is built from TRBV23-1 and TRBJ2-7; possible D gene TRBD2, 6 bases. TRBV23-1 has ORF status, its function being uncertain. Trimming pared 0 bases from V and 1 base from J, leaving 10 bases between. The length of the CDR3 is 15 residues. The CDR3 DNA sequence: TGCGCCAGCAGTCAATCCAAGCGGGTATCCTACGAGCAGTACTTC. Translating it yields CASSQSKRVSYEQYF.

This clone was detected once. The CDR3 loop is CASSGGGHFYEQYF. The DNA of the CDR3 is TGTGCCAGCAGTGGTGGGGGACATTTCTACGAGCAGTACTTC. The chain is built from TRBV28 and TRBJ2-7; possibly TRBD1 for D (6 bases). Trimming removed 5 bases from V and 3 bases from J, with 14 bases in between. The germline CDR1 and CDR2 sequences are MDHEN and SYDVKM. This CDR3 has 14 amino acids.

The genes are TRBV12-3 or TRBV12-4 and TRBJ2-7; D gene unclear. Trimming removed 6 bases at V and 6 bases at J, with 9 bases between. The CDR3 is 11 residues long. In nucleotides, the CDR3 is TGTGCCAGCAGACATTCTGCCGAGCAGTACTTC. Amino acid sequence: CASRHSAEQYF.

This sequence joins TRBV30 and TRBJ1-2, with D possibly being TRBD1 (6 bases). Germline CDR1 reads GTSNPN; CDR2 reads SVGIG (reference sequence). The CDR3 is 12 residues long. V dropped 8 bases and J dropped 4 bases, with 14 bases sitting between them. The DNA of the CDR3 is TGTGCCGTGTGGGGACAAGCCTATGGCTACACCTTC. Amino acids: CAVWGQAYGYTF.

The chain combines TRBV7-3 with TRBJ1-2; 7 bases match TRBD1. The germline gives CDR1 SGHTA, CDR2 FQGTGA. The CDR3 sequence is 13 residues long. V lost 5 bases to trimming and J lost 8 bases; unmatched junction nucleotides: 8. The CDR3 loop is CASSNQTGLGYTF. As DNA, the CDR3 is TGTGCCAGCAGCAACCAGACAGGGTTGGGCTACACCTTC.

V gene TRBV29-1 combines with J gene TRBJ2-3; TRBD2 agrees at 9 bases. CDR1 SQVTM and CDR2 ANQGSEA come from the germline V gene. This CDR3 is built from 17 residues. The V and J ends lost 5 bases and 2 bases, in that order; junction bases with no gene match: 14. As DNA, the CDR3 is TGCAGCGTTCTTTTAGCGGGGGCCATAGCGGCCACAGATACGCAGTATTTT. Translated: CSVLLAGAIAATDTQYF.

The CDR3 is CASSGGQGSTYQPQHF. The CDR3, as DNA: TGTGCCAGCAGTGGGGGACAGGGGTCAACCTACCAGCCCCAGCATTTT. This rearrangement joins TRBV6-2 or TRBV6-3 to TRBJ1-5; the match to TRBD1 covers 10 bases. The CDR3 spans 16 residues. The germline gives CDR1 MNHEY, CDR2 SVGEGT. Trimming at V came to 5 bases and at J to 7 bases, leaving 11 bases not matched to a gene.